The 5 T cell receptor beta chains reported below all come from one sample, sequenced in a study of CD8+ T cells in alopecia areata. Treatment indicated: oral pan-JAK inhibitor, 5-10 mg twice daily. In each case, RNA was isolated and then reverse transcribed into cDNA as the sequencing template. Repertoires were generated with immunoSEQ multiplex PCR, while TCRdb's copy carries only in-frame clones and drops some. The sample records about 270,000 clones, 45% to 70% being singletons. The sequences come from CD4+ T cells sorted from blood, collected around week 53, from a patient treated with tofacitinib. All receptors come from a human donor with alopecia areata.

V gene TRBV7-9 combines with J gene TRBJ2-2, with D hard to call. Germline V CDR1 and CDR2: SEHNR, FQNEAQ (reference sequence). V shed 10 bases and J shed 6 bases, with 12 bases lying between them. This CDR3 is 12 amino acids long. CDR3 sequence: CATSNGPGELFF. As DNA, the CDR3 is TGTGCCACTAGTAACGGCCCCGGGGAGCTGTTTTTT.

The chain couples TRBV7-2 to TRBJ2-1; D ambiguous. Looked up from germline, CDR1 is SGHTA and CDR2 is FQGNSA. V lost 1 base to trimming and J lost 8 bases, with 12 bases between them. The CDR3 is 14 amino acids. The DNA for the CDR3 is TGTGCCAGCAGCTTAGTCCCCAGTCCGGATGAGCAGTTCTTC. This encodes CASSLVPSPDEQFF.

In this sample, this clone turned up a few times. The rearrangement joins TRBV7-2 to TRBJ1-1; 7 bases fit TRBD1. V lost 6 bases to trimming and J lost 1 base; unmatched junction nucleotides: 5. This CDR3 spans 14 amino acids. CDR1 is SGHTA, CDR2 FQGNSA, per germline. The CDR3 reads CASRLDRANTEAFF. CDR3 coding DNA: TGTGCCAGCAGACTAGACAGGGCGAACACTGAAGCTTTCTTT. Complete variable domain (other parts from reference TRBV7-2 and TRBJ1-1): GAGVSQSPSNKVTEKGKDVELRCDPISGHTALYWYRQSLGQGLEFLIYFQGNSAPDKSGLPSDRFSAERTGGSVSTLTIQRTQQEDSAVYLCASRLDRANTEAFFGQGTRLTVV.

Notes on this clone: Other DNA sequences within the sample encode an identical CDR3. The chain joins TRBV5-6 to TRBJ1-5; possibly TRBD1 for D (6 bases). Germline CDR1 SGHDT, CDR2 YYEEEE. The CDR3 sequence is 13 residues long. The ends were cut back, 4 bases at V and 7 bases at J, with 12 bases in the middle. The CDR3 DNA reads as TGTGCCAGCAGCCTTGGGGGCGACCAGCCCCAGCATTTT. Translated, it gives CASSLGGDQPQHF.

The chain combines TRBV5-4 with TRBJ2-3, with D perhaps TRBD1 (5 bases). CDR3 size: 13 residues. Germline-derived CDR1 and CDR2 are SGHNT and YYREEE (reference sequence). The ends were cut back, 1 base at V and 4 bases at J, with 7 bases in the middle. The CDR3 DNA is TGTGCCAGCAGCTTGTGGGGCCCAGATACGCAGTATTTT. Encoded protein: CASSLWGPDTQYF.